Presented here are 19 T cell receptor beta chains from one specimen sequenced in a study of blood T cell repertoires in COVID-19. Sequencing was performed with immunoSEQ multiplex PCR; in TCRdb, only in-frame clones are kept and a portion is missing. The table has some 270,000 clones, roughly nine tenths seen once. The sample comprised PBMCs or T cells enriched from blood (not recorded which). These receptors were collected from a woman aged 40 to 55 who had recovered from COVID-19.

This chain links TRBV19 with TRBJ2-2; 9 bases fit TRBD1. The CDR3 loop spans 15 amino acids. Germline CDR1 and CDR2: LNHDA and SQIVND (reference sequence). V dropped 5 bases and J dropped 3; count of bases not matched to a gene: 4. CDR3 in amino acids: CASSADRGDTGELFF. The CDR3 DNA reads as TGTGCCAGTAGTGCGGACAGGGGAGACACCGGGGAGCTGTTTTTT. Full variable domain (outside the CDR3, taken from reference TRBV19 and TRBJ2-2): DGGITQSPKYLFRKEGQNVTLSCEQNLNHDAMYWYRQDPGQGLRLIYYSQIVNDFQKGDIAEGYSVSREKKESFPLTVTSAQKNPTAFYLCASSADRGDTGELFFGEGSRLTVL.

The rearrangement joins TRBV19 to TRBJ2-4; 9 positions match TRBD1. Germline CDR1 reads LNHDA; CDR2 reads SQIVND (reference sequence). This CDR3 is built from 14 residues. Unmatched junction bases numbered 8, after V lost 11 bases and J lost 3 bases. The CDR3 protein is CASTDRGDKNIQYF. DNA of the CDR3: TGTGCCTCGACGGACAGGGGCGACAAAAACATTCAGTACTTC.

About this clone: Germline and junction disagree at one end, which may indicate a read error. V usage is TRBV6-5 and J usage is TRBJ1-1, with D unclear. CDR1 and CDR2 from the germline V gene are MNHEY and SVGAGI. CDR3 length: 15 residues. CDR3: CASSYGESGNTGAFF. Here the CDR3 DNA reads TGTGCCAGCAGTTACGGGGAGAGCGGGAATACTGGAGCTTTCTTT.

This clone was detected once. V usage is TRBV6-6 and J usage is TRBJ1-3, with a tentative D call TRBD1 (6 bases). V gave up 5 bases and J gave up 4 bases, with 12 bases separating them. CDR1 MNHNY and CDR2 SVGAGI come from the germline V gene (reference sequence). CDR3 length equals 14 residues. The CDR3 DNA reads TGTGCCAGCAGTCCTGAAGGGGGAGGAAACACCATATATTTT. Amino acid sequence: CASSPEGGGNTIYF.

The chain employs TRBV13 and TRBJ1-6, with unresolved D. Looked up from germline, CDR1 is PRHDT and CDR2 is FYEKMQ (reference sequence). The CDR3 is 17 amino acids. V lost 0 bases and J 0 bases, leaving 9 bases between the germline ends. CDR3 bases: TGTGCCAGCAGCTTAGGCTTCGTTAGCTCCTATAATTCACCCCTCCACTTT. It codes for CASSLGFVSSYNSPLHF. Looking up the rest from reference TRBV13 and TRBJ1-6 gives the full variable domain: AAGVIQSPRHLIKEKRETATLKCYPIPRHDTVYWYQQGPGQDPQFLISFYEKMQSDKGSIPDRFSAQQFSDYHSELNMSSLELGDSALYFCASSLGFVSSYNSPLHFGNGTRLTVT.

The J gene is TRBJ1-2, the V gene TRBV2; a possible D gene is TRBD1 (6 bases). The CDR3 contains 17 residues. Looked up from germline, CDR1 is SNHLY and CDR2 is FYNNEI. Trimming cost V 7 bases and J 0 bases, with 21 bases left between them. CDR3 in DNA: TGTGCCAGCATGAGAGGGGGTGGTCAGACTGCTAACTATGGCTACACCTTC. It codes for CASMRGGGQTANYGYTF.

This chain joins TRBV30 and TRBJ1-5; TRBD1 is a possible D gene (5 bases). CDR3 length equals 13 residues. Germline V gene lookup returns CDR1 GTSNPN and CDR2 SVGIG (reference sequence). The V gene lost 2 bases and the J gene lost 5 bases, with 10 bases spanning the gap. The CDR3, as DNA: TGTGCCTGGAGTCAACAGGTGGATCAGCCCCAGCATTTT. It yields the protein CAWSQQVDQPQHF.

The chain couples TRBV28 to TRBJ1-2, with a weak D call TRBD1 (6 bases). Trimming pared 6 bases from V and 4 bases from J, leaving 18 bases between. The CDR3 is 15 amino acids. Germline loops: CDR1 MDHEN, CDR2 SYDVKM. In nucleotides, the CDR3 is TGTGCCAGCAGAGGGGGTCAGGTCAGGGGCTATGGCTACACCTTC. Its translation is CASRGGQVRGYGYTF.

J is TRBJ1-2 and V is TRBV19; D remains unclear. V lost 6 bases, J lost 4 bases, and 6 bases lay in between. The CDR3 contains 11 residues. From germline, CDR1 is LNHDA and CDR2 SQIVND (reference sequence). CDR3 coding DNA: TGTGCCAGTAGGGCTCTCTATGGCTACACCTTC. Its protein is CASRALYGYTF.

This chain links TRBV15 with TRBJ2-7, with D possibly matching TRBD1 (5 bases). From germline, CDR1 is LNHNV and CDR2 YYDKDF (reference sequence). V was cut by 5 bases and J by 0 bases, with 14 bases left in between. The CDR3 spans 15 residues. CDR3 bases: TGTGCCACCAGCGACAGTAAGATGGGCTCCTACGAGCAGTACTTC. Encoded protein: CATSDSKMGSYEQYF.

The chain couples TRBV28 to TRBJ1-2, with TRBD1 matching over 9 bases. V shed 2 bases and J 3 bases; nucleotides not matched to a gene: 4. Germline CDR1 and CDR2: MDHEN and SYDVKM. This CDR3 region has 15 residues. CDR3 amino acids: CASSLGDRVDYGYTF. The CDR3 DNA sequence: TGTGCCAGCAGTTTAGGGGACAGGGTAGACTATGGCTACACCTTC.

This chain links TRBV4-2 with TRBJ1-2; TRBD1 matches 7 bases. Germline assignment: CDR1 LGHNA and CDR2 YNFKEQ. This CDR3 region has 15 residues. The V and J ends lost 1 base and 2 bases, in that order; junction bases with no gene match: 4. CDR3 DNA: TGTGCCAGCAGCCAAGCTGCAGGGGGAAACTATGGCTACACCTTC. Translating it yields CASSQAAGGNYGYTF.

The V call is TRBV12-5, the J call TRBJ2-1; D unresolved. The V end lost 6 bases, the J end lost 7 bases, and 22 bases lay between the germline ends. CDR3 length: 16 residues. Germline lookup yields CDR1 LGHNT and CDR2 FRNRAP. The CDR3 region has the DNA TGTGCTAGTGGGGAACCCCTCAAGCTAGTGGCTAATGAGCAGTTCTTC. Translating gives CASGEPLKLVANEQFF.

The chain carries TRBV27 and TRBJ2-5, with TRBD1 matching over 8 bases. Per germline, CDR1 MNHEY and CDR2 SMNVEV (reference sequence). The CDR3 runs to 13 residues. The V gene end was trimmed by 6 bases and the J gene end by 1 base; junction bases not matched to a gene: 1. CDR3 region: CASRTGGQETQYF. DNA for the CDR3: TGTGCCAGCAGAACAGGGGGCCAAGAGACCCAGTACTTC.

The chain employs TRBV3-1 (or the pseudogene TRBV3-2) and TRBJ1-1; 9 bases line up with TRBD1. The trim removed 6 bases at V and 0 bases at J, leaving 8 bases unmatched. Germline CDR1 and CDR2: LGHDT and YNNKEL (reference sequence). CDR3 size: 16 residues. The CDR3, as DNA: TGTGCCAGCAGGTCCCGGGACAGGGATATGAACACTGAAGCTTTCTTT. It codes for CASRSRDRDMNTEAFF.

V usage is TRBV19 and J usage is TRBJ1-5; the D gene is possibly TRBD1 (5 bases). The germline gives CDR1 LNHDA, CDR2 SQIVND (reference sequence). Trimming stripped 9 bases from V and 4 bases from J, with 16 bases between. The CDR3 covers 14 residues. The CDR3 DNA reads TGTGCCAGCACCTCGGGGGTTTGGAATCAGCCCCAGCATTTT. Protein product: CASTSGVWNQPQHF.

The gene calls are TRBV14 and TRBJ1-3; 9 bases are a match to TRBD1. Germline V gives CDR1 SGHDN, CDR2 FVKESK. V shed 0 bases and J 0 bases; nucleotides not matched to a gene: 9. The CDR3 runs 19 residues. In nucleotides, the CDR3 is TGTGCCAGCAGCCAAGATCACAGGGGGCGACTCCTCTCTGGAAACACCATATATTTT. It encodes CASSQDHRGRLLSGNTIYF.

This clone showed up just once. The V call is TRBV7-9, the J call TRBJ1-2; 7 bases map to TRBD1. The CDR3 runs to 13 residues. The V gene's germline CDR1 is SEHNR and CDR2 FQNEAQ (reference sequence). Trimming removed 7 bases from V and 7 bases from J; junction bases left unmatched: 9. The CDR3 DNA reads as TGTGCCAGCACCTATACAGGGGTCGTTGGCTACACCTTC. The encoded protein is CASTYTGVVGYTF. The entire variable domain, with the rest obtained from reference TRBV7-9 and TRBJ1-2, is as follows: DTGVSQNPRHKITKRGQNVTFRCDPISEHNRLYWYRQTLGQGPEFLTYFQNEAQLEKSRLLSDRFSAERPKGSFSTLEIQRTEQGDSAMYLCASTYTGVVGYTFGSGTRLTVV.

The chain uses TRBV3-1 (or the pseudogene TRBV3-2) and TRBJ1-2, with 9 nucleotides matching TRBD1. The CDR3 is made up of 15 amino acids. Germline-derived CDR1 and CDR2 are LGHDT and YNNKEL (reference sequence). Losses at the gene ends were 1 base for V and 8 bases for J; bases not matched to a gene: 8. CDR3 residues: CASSQGGGTGSGYTF. CDR3 nucleotide sequence: TGTGCCAGCAGCCAAGGGGGAGGGACAGGGTCAGGCTACACCTTC.